The 7 T cell receptor beta chains given below trace back to one sample, sequenced in a study of post-analysis software for immune sequencing data. Study-wide points: Comparison of patients with controls showed five TRBV segments more frequent in patients, TRBV5-6, TRBV5-1 and TRBV20-1 among them.

No antigens are known for them. Unique molecular identifiers were carried by the TCR beta cDNA libraries. TCRdb passed the PCR reads through MiXCR, listing each CDR3 protein once. This table holds roughly 580,000 distinct CDR3 sequences, 44% found once. The specimen was blood. The receptor source for this set is a girl aged 10-17 years with multiple sclerosis.

The chain couples TRBV5-1 to TRBJ2-5; TRBD1 is a possible D gene (5 bases). Germline V lookup: CDR1 SGHRS, CDR2 YFSETQ. V gave up 7 bases and J gave up 0 bases, with 10 bases separating them. The CDR3 consists of 13 residues. CDR3 loop: CASSGNDQETQYF. The CDR3 DNA follows: TGCGCCAGCTCAGGGAACGACCAAGAGACCCAGTACTTC.

CDR3 DNA sequence: TGTGCCAGCAGTCTGACAGGGGGCAGTGGGGCCAACGTCCTGACTTTC. It is translated as CASSLTGGSGANVLTF. V gene TRBV7-3 combines with J gene TRBJ2-6; 10 nucleotides align to TRBD1. Germline CDR1 SGHTA, CDR2 FQGTGA. The CDR3 totals 16 residues. After removal of 6 bases from V and 3 bases from J, the junction contained 5 bases not matched to a gene.

This clonotype came up a few times. The V call is TRBV12-3 or TRBV12-4, the J call TRBJ1-5, with D uncertain. The CDR3 runs to 13 residues. V lost 3 bases and J lost 5, with 8 bases in between. Here the CDR3 reads CASSFARDQPQHF. CDR3 DNA sequence: TGTGCCAGCAGTTTTGCGAGGGATCAGCCCCAGCATTTT.

The rearrangement joins TRBV5-6 to TRBJ2-1; TRBD2 matches at 12 bases. This CDR3 region has 19 residues. Germline trimming cut 2 bases from V and 0 bases from J; bases unmatched to any gene: 9. The germline gives CDR1 SGHDT, CDR2 YYEEEE. This chain's CDR3 is CASSFGLAGGVNSYNEQFF. For the CDR3, the DNA is TGTGCCAGCAGCTTTGGCCTAGCGGGAGGGGTAAACTCCTACAATGAGCAGTTCTTC.

This clonotype turned up a few times. The chain recombines TRBV2 with TRBJ2-1; no firm D call. Germline V gene data show CDR1 as SNHLY and CDR2 as FYNNEI. V lost 7 bases and J lost 5, with 15 bases in between. The CDR3 contains 14 residues. The CDR3 nucleotides read TGTGCCAGCACTAAAGACGGCAATGACAATGAGCAGTTCTTC. It codes for CASTKDGNDNEQFF.

As to this clonotype: The junction departs from the called germline gene at one end, perhaps through a read error. The rearrangement joins TRBV20-1 to TRBJ1-2; D gene uncertain. CDR3 length: 14 amino acids. Germline V gene lookup returns CDR1 DFQATT and CDR2 SNEGSKA (reference sequence). CDR3 in amino acids: CSARSTLEGYGHTF. The CDR3 DNA reads TGCAGTGCCAGGAGCACTTTAGAGGGCTATGGCCACACCTTC.

This clonotype was seen a few times. The chain has TRBV12-3 or TRBV12-4 and TRBJ1-1; D remains unclear. The CDR3 contains 12 residues. Trimming removed 7 bases at V and 8 bases at J, with 14 bases between. CDR3 nucleotide sequence: TGTGCCAGCACCCTAGGAACAGCAGAAGCTTTCTTT. This codes for CASTLGTAEAFF.